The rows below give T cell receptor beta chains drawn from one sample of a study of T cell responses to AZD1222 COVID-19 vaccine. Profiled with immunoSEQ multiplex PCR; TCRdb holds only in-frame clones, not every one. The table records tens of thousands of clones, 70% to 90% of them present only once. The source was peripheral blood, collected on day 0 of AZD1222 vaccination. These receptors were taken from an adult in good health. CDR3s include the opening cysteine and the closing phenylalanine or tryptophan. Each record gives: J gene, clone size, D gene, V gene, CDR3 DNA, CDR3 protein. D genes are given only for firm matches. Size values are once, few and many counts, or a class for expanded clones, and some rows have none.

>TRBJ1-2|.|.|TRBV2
TGTGCCAGCAGTGTGACAGTGGACTATGGCTACACCTTC
CASSVTVDYGYTF
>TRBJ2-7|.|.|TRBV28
TGTGCCAGCAGTTTCCAATTAGCGGAAATCTCCTACGAGCAGTACTTC
CASSFQLAEISYEQYF
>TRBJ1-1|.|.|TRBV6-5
TGTGCCAGCAGTTTTACAGGGAGGGACACTGAAGCTTTCTTT
CASSFTGRDTEAFF
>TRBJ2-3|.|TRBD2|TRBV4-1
TGCGCCAGCAGCCAAGAAGGGTCGGGAGGTGCTAGCACAGATACGCAGTATTTT
CASSQEGSGGASTDTQYF
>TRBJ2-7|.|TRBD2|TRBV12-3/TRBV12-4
TGTGCCAGCACCTTCGGGGGGTGGAACGAGCAGTACTTC
CASTFGGWNEQYF
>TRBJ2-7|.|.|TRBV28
TGTGCCAGCAGTTTGTCGGCTGCTAGCTCCTACGAGCAGTACTTC
CASSLSAASSYEQYF
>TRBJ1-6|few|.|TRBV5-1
TGCGCCAGCAGCTTTCGGGAGTATAATTCACCCCTCCACTTT
CASSFREYNSPLHF
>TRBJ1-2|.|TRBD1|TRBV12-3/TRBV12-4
TGTGCCAGCAGCCGGACAGGGGCAGGTGGCTACACCTTC
CASSRTGAGGYTF
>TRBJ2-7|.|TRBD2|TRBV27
TGTGCCAGCAGTGCTAGCGGGAGAACCTACGAGCAGTACTTC
CASSASGRTYEQYF
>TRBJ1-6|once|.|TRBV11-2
TGTGCCAGCAGCCTTAGCTCCTATAATTCACCCCTCCACTTT
CASSLSSYNSPLHF
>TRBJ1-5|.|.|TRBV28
TGTGCCAGCAGTTCTTCCGGGATCCGGAGGCAGCCCCAGCATTTT
CASSSSGIRRQPQHF
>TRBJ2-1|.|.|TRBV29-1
TGCAGCGTTGTTTCTCTACCTTACAATGAGCAGTTCTTC
CSVVSLPYNEQFF
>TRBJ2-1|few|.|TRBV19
TGTGCCAGTAGTGGGGGGGCGAACCTCAGCCCTTACAATGAGCAGTTCTTC
CASSGGANLSPYNEQFF
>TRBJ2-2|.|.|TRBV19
TGTGCCAGCTCGGCTGGGACACCGAACACCGGGGAGCTGTTTTTT
CASSAGTPNTGELFF
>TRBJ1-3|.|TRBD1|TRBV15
TGTGCCACCAGCAGCGCGACAGGGATTGGAAACACCATATATTTT
CATSSATGIGNTIYF
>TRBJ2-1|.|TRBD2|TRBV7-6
TGTGCCAGCAGCCTTGGACTAGCGGGCCTCCTCTCCTACAATGAGCAGTTCTTC
CASSLGLAGLLSYNEQFF
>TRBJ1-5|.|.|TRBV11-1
TGTGCCAGCAGCTTAGTGGGGGGTCAGCCCCAGCATTTT
CASSLVGGQPQHF
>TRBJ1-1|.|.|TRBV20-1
TGCAGTGCCGGGCTGACGGTTGGTGCTTTCTTT
CSAGLTVGAFF
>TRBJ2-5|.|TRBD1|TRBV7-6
TGTGCCAGCAGCTCACCACCGGGACAGGGGGAGACCCAGTACTTC
CASSSPPGQGETQYF
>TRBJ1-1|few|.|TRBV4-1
TGCGCCAGCAGCCAAGTCGGGCAGGGCCGCACTGAAGCTTTCTTT
CASSQVGQGRTEAFF
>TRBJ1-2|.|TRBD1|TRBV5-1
TGCGCCAGCAGCTTGGGACAGGGGAGTATCGGAGATGGCTACACCTTC
CASSLGQGSIGDGYTF
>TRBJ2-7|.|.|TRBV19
TGTGCCAGTAGTGAGGACAACTCCTACGAGCAGTACTTC
CASSEDNSYEQYF
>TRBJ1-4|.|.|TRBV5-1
TGCGCCAGCAGCTTGGATGGGGCATCTAATGAAAAACTGTTTTTT
CASSLDGASNEKLFF
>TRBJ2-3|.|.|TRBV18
TGTGCCAGCTCACCACCTATCTTCGCGGGAACCATTTCTAGCACAGATACGCAGTATTTT
CASSPPIFAGTISSTDTQYF
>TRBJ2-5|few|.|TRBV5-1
TGCGCCAGCAGCTTGGACGGCCTGCAAGAGACCCAGTACTTC
CASSLDGLQETQYF
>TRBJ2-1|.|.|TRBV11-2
TGTGCCAGCAGCTTAGACCTCAGGGGACTGGACAATGAGCAGTTCTTC
CASSLDLRGLDNEQFF
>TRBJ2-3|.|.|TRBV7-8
TGTGCCAGCAGCCCCACGAGGGTCCCTGTCACAGATACGCAGTATTTT
CASSPTRVPVTDTQYF
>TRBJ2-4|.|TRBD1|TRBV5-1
TGCGCCAGCAGCTCGACCGGGACAGGGGAAAACATTCAGTACTTC
CASSSTGTGENIQYF
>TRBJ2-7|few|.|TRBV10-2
TGCGCCAGCAGTGTGGCAGGGTCCGAGCAGTACTTC
CASSVAGSEQYF